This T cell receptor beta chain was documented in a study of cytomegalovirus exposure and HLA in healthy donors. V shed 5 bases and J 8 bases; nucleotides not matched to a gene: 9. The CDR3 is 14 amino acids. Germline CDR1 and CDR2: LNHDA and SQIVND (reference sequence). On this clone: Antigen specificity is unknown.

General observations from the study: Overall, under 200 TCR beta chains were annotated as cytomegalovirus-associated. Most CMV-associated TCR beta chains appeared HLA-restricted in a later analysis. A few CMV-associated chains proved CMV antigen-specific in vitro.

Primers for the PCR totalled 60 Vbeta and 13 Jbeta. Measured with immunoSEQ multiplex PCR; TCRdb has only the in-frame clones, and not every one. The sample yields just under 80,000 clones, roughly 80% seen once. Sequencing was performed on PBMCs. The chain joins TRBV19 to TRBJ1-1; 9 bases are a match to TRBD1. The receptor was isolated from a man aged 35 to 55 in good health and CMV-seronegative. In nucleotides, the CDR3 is TGTGCCAGTAGTCCTCCGGGACAGGGTGTAGAAGCTTTCTTT. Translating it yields CASSPPGQGVEAFF.